The source of this T cell receptor beta chain is a study of shared clonotypes between healthy human individuals. Study background: Participating donors consisted of two women and a few men aged 18 to 49.

Around 30,000 T cell genomes (roughly 190 ng DNA) went into each sorted-subset replicate. The protocol was immunoSEQ multiplex PCR, while the TCRdb copy is restricted to in-frame clones and leaves out a portion. The table has more than 2 million clones, roughly 93% seen once. Germline trimming cut 4 bases from V and 5 bases from J; bases unmatched to any gene: 3. Germline assignment: CDR1 SQVTM and CDR2 ANQGSEA. The length of the CDR3 is 12 residues. Terminally differentiated effector memory CD45RA+ cells were left out of the naive CD8 fraction, which was CD45RO-negative and positively selected for CCR7. To note about this clone: Its antigen is unknown.

The study, taken as a whole, reports: Few donors restricted represented genetic and exposure-history diversity.

Material: naive CD8+ T cells from PBMCs. This receptor was taken from a man younger than 35 in good health. Some clones in this sample may be carry-over from other donors' samples. The chain couples TRBV29-1 to TRBJ2-5, with TRBD1 matching 8 bases. The CDR3 DNA follows: TGCAGCGTTGGGACAGGGAGCGAGACCCAGTACTTC. Its translation is CSVGTGSETQYF.